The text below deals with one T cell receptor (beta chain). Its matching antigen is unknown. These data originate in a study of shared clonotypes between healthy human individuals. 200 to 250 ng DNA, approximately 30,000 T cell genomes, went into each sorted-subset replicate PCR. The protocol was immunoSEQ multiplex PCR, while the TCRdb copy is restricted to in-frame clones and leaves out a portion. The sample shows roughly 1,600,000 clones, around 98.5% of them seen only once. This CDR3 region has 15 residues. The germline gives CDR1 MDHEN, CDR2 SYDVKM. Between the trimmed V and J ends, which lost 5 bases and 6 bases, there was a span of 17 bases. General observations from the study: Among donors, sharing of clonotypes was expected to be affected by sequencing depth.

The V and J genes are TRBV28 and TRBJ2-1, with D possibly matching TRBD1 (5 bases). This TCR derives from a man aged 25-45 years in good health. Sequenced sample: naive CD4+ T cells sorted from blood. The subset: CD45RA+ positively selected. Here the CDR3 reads CASSPPRATGNEQFF. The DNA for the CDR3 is TGTGCCAGCAGTCCCCCCAGGGCAACAGGCAATGAGCAGTTCTTC.